Below are 23 T cell receptor beta chains sequenced from a single sample in a study of post-analysis software for immune sequencing data. Overall study results and limits: Compared with controls, patients had more of about 5 TRBV segments, including TRBV5-6, TRBV5-1 and TRBV20-1.

No antigen is known for these receptors. The library was made from cDNA and included unique molecular identifiers. TCRdb independently ran MiXCR on the PCR reads; one entry per CDR3 protein. This table holds 350,000 to 500,000 distinct CDR3 sequences, 39% found once. Sequenced: blood. These receptors were collected from a girl aged 2 to 10 with multiple sclerosis.

This clonotype was picked up many times. The rearrangement uses TRBV4-3 and TRBJ2-1; 10 nucleotides line up with TRBD2. J lost 4 bases, V lost 0 bases, and 6 bases had no gene match. The CDR3 has 17 amino acids. The germline V gene has CDR1 LGHNA and CDR2 YSLEER. The CDR3 nucleotides are TGCGCCAGCAGCCAAGAGGCCGGGACTAGCGATTACAATGAGCAGTTCTTC. Translation gives CASSQEAGTSDYNEQFF.

This clonotype was seen a few times. The chain joins TRBV29-1 to TRBJ1-2; 12 nucleotides line up with TRBD1. Per germline, CDR1 SQVTM and CDR2 ANQGSEA. V was clipped by 1 base and J by 6 bases; unmatched bases: 9. The CDR3 has 16 amino acids. Written as DNA, the CDR3 is TGCAGCGTTGAAGTTGGGACAGGGGGCAGGAGGGATGGCTACACCTTC. This translates into CSVEVGTGGRRDGYTF.

V is TRBV5-6 and J is TRBJ1-1; 7 nucleotides match TRBD1. The J segment lost 3 bases and the V segment lost 3 bases, leaving 2 bases of the junction unmatched. In germline, CDR1 is SGHDT, CDR2 YYEEEE. CDR3 length equals 13 residues. CDR3 in amino acids: CASSWGTDTEAFF. For the CDR3, the DNA is TGTGCCAGCAGCTGGGGGACAGACACTGAAGCTTTCTTT.

In this sample, this clonotype turned up a few times. The chain has TRBV20-1 and TRBJ2-5; D remains ambiguous. The V gene lost 4 bases and the J gene lost 1 base, with 16 bases spanning the gap. The germline V gene has CDR1 DFQATT and CDR2 SNEGSKA (reference sequence). The CDR3 length is 15 residues. The CDR3 DNA sequence: TGCAGTGCTATGAGGTGGAGATATCTCCAAGAGACCCAGTACTTC. This translates into CSAMRWRYLQETQYF.

The chain uses TRBV6-2 or TRBV6-3 and TRBJ2-7; D not resolved. V was shortened by 2 bases and J by 3 bases, with 14 bases between the two germline ends. This CDR3 has 15 amino acids. The germline CDR1 and CDR2 sequences are MNHEY and SVGEGT. The CDR3: CASSYRRMHLYEQYF. Written as DNA, the CDR3 is TGTGCCAGCAGTTACCGCCGAATGCATCTCTACGAGCAGTACTTC.

This chain joins TRBV20-1 and TRBJ1-1, with D hard to call. Germline CDR1 reads DFQATT; CDR2 reads SNEGSKA (reference sequence). The CDR3 spans 14 residues. Trimming took off 3 bases at V and 7 bases at J, with 18 bases between the two ends. The CDR3, as DNA: TGCAGTGCTAGTTACTCTTCGGCGGCCTATGAAGCTTTCTTT. It codes for CSASYSSAAYEAFF.

The sample holds many counts of this clonotype. The rearrangement uses TRBV7-8 and TRBJ2-1, with D perhaps matching TRBD1 (6 bases). Deletions cut 5 bases from V and 8 bases from J, with 10 bases between. The CDR3 sequence is 12 residues long. Germline V CDR1 and CDR2: SGHVS, FQNEAQ. CDR3 bases: TGTGCCAGCAGCGAACAGGGCGATGAGCAGTTCTTC. Translation: CASSEQGDEQFF.

The chain links TRBV4-1 to TRBJ2-4, with D perhaps matching TRBD1 (6 bases). In germline, CDR1 is MGHRA, CDR2 YSYEKL. The CDR3 is 18 amino acids. V shed 0 bases and J shed 0 bases, with 15 bases lying between them. CDR3 in amino acids: CASSQDETGSRAKNIQYF. The CDR3 DNA sequence: TGCGCCAGCAGCCAAGACGAAACAGGGAGTAGAGCCAAAAACATTCAGTACTTC.

J is TRBJ2-7 and V is TRBV15, with 7 bases that match TRBD1. CDR1 LNHNV and CDR2 YYDKDF come from the germline V gene (reference sequence). Germline trimming cut 1 base from V and 2 bases from J; bases unmatched to any gene: 5. CDR3 length: 15 amino acids. CDR3 coding DNA: TGTGCCACCAGCAGAGCCAGACAGGGCCCCTACGAGCAGTACTTC. This encodes CATSRARQGPYEQYF. Full variable domain (rest looked up from reference TRBV15 and TRBJ2-7): DAMVIQNPRYQVTQFGKPVTLSCSQTLNHNVMYWYQQKSSQAPKLLFHYYDKDFNNEADTPDNFQSRRPNTSFCFLDIRSPGLGDTAMYLCATSRARQGPYEQYFGPGTRLTVT.

This rearrangement joins TRBV6-5 to TRBJ2-3; D call uncertain. V was trimmed by 0 bases and J by 0 bases, leaving 7 bases between them. The CDR3 loop spans 15 amino acids. The germline gives CDR1 MNHEY, CDR2 SVGAGI. CDR3 loop: CASSYSTPSTDTQYF. The CDR3 DNA sequence: TGTGCCAGCAGTTACTCCACTCCCAGCACAGATACGCAGTATTTT.

This clonotype was picked up a small number of times. The chain has TRBV12-3 or TRBV12-4 and TRBJ2-7; 7 positions agree with TRBD1. CDR3 size: 14 residues. J lost 1 base, V lost 6 bases, and 6 bases had no gene match. The CDR3 reads CASSPDRQSYEQYF. In DNA, the CDR3 is TGTGCCAGCAGCCCGGACAGGCAATCCTACGAGCAGTACTTC.

The rearrangement joins TRBV29-1 to TRBJ2-1; 7 nucleotides match TRBD2. This CDR3 region has 17 residues. The germline V gene encodes CDR1 SQVTM and CDR2 ANQGSEA. Unmatched junction bases numbered 13, after V lost 5 bases and J lost 0 bases. The CDR3 sequence: CSVSLTRLATSYNEQFF. The CDR3 nucleotides are TGCAGCGTTTCCCTTACCCGACTAGCAACCTCCTACAATGAGCAGTTCTTC.

This clonotype appeared a few times. The chain has TRBV5-8 and TRBJ1-2; 7 positions agree with TRBD1. Germline V gene lookup returns CDR1 SGHTS and CDR2 YDEGEE. V lost 3 bases to trimming and J lost 4 bases; unmatched junction nucleotides: 6. The CDR3 contains 14 residues. In DNA, the CDR3 is TGTGCCAGCAGCTCCGAGACAGGGCCCTATGGCTACACCTTC. This translates into CASSSETGPYGYTF.

The gene calls are TRBV6-1 and TRBJ2-1; 11 bases align to TRBD2. This CDR3 is built from 14 residues. The V segment lost 6 bases and the J segment 6 bases; nucleotides outside the gene matches: 4. Germline lookup yields CDR1 MNHNS and CDR2 SASEGT. DNA for the CDR3: TGTGCCAGCAGATGGACTAGCGGGCTCAATGAGCAGTTCTTC. It yields the protein CASRWTSGLNEQFF.

In this sample, this clonotype turned up many times. The chain uses TRBV4-3 and TRBJ2-7, with TRBD2 matching over 12 bases. The germline CDR1 and CDR2 sequences are LGHNA and YSLEER. V was clipped by 2 bases and J by 6 bases; unmatched bases: 17. This CDR3 spans 19 amino acids. The CDR3 DNA sequence: TGCGCCAGCAGCCAACAGACTAGCGGGAGTTACGTTGGGAAGTCCGAGCAGTACTTC. It codes for CASSQQTSGSYVGKSEQYF.

This clonotype appeared a few times. This chain links TRBV5-1 with TRBJ1-2; no clear D. V was trimmed by 5 bases and J by 0 bases, leaving 14 bases between them. Germline CDR1 and CDR2: SGHRS and YFSETQ. The CDR3 spans 15 residues. CDR3 amino acids: CASSFSTAANYGYTF. The CDR3 region has the DNA TGCGCCAGCAGTTTCTCCACAGCCGCTAACTATGGCTACACCTTC.

The chain joins TRBV20-1 to TRBJ2-7; D is ambiguous. This CDR3 comprises 12 residues. V dropped 1 base and J dropped 1 base, with 5 bases sitting between them. Germline-derived CDR1 and CDR2 are DFQATT and SNEGSKA (reference sequence). The CDR3 nucleotides read TGCAGTGCTAGAGTGGATTCCTACGAGCAGTACTTC. Translating gives CSARVDSYEQYF.

The table lists this clonotype with many counts. This chain links TRBV7-2 with TRBJ2-1, with D maybe TRBD1 (5 bases). Germline CDR1 SGHTA, CDR2 FQGNSA. This CDR3 has 18 amino acids. The V end was cut by 1 base, the J end by 8 bases, with 24 bases between. CDR3 loop: CASSLEGWGLPTGHEQFF. The CDR3 DNA sequence: TGTGCCAGCAGCTTAGAGGGTTGGGGCCTTCCAACAGGCCATGAGCAGTTCTTC.

This clonotype was seen once. The V gene is TRBV3-1, the J gene TRBJ1-6; D not certain. In germline, CDR1 is LGHDT, CDR2 YNNKEL (reference sequence). There are 17 residues in the CDR3. Trimming left V 1 base short and J 9 bases short, with 19 bases between. The CDR3 region is CASSQGIPFGDTSPLHF. The CDR3 nucleotides read TGTGCCAGCAGCCAAGGAATCCCCTTCGGCGATACTTCACCCCTCCACTTT.

This sequence joins TRBV20-1 and TRBJ2-1; TRBD1 or TRBD2 may be the D gene (7 bases each). There are 16 residues in the CDR3. Trimming took off 1 base at V and 7 bases at J, with 20 bases between the two ends. Germline CDR1 DFQATT, CDR2 SNEGSKA (reference sequence). The CDR3 protein is CSARGRPGGGPNEQFF. The CDR3, as DNA: TGCAGTGCTAGAGGGCGGCCAGGGGGAGGGCCGAATGAGCAGTTCTTC.

Here the CDR3 reads CASSWTQNTDTQYF. The CDR3 DNA reads as TGTGCCAGCAGTTGGACCCAGAATACAGATACGCAGTATTTT. The chain uses TRBV12-3 or TRBV12-4 and TRBJ2-3, with D uncertain. The CDR3 is 14 amino acids. Trimming left V 4 bases short and J 3 bases short, with 11 bases between.

The chain carries TRBV20-1 and TRBJ1-3; D is unresolved. The CDR3 has 13 amino acids. Germline V gene sequence: CDR1 DFQATT, CDR2 SNEGSKA (reference sequence). Trimming took 3 bases from V and 6 from J, leaving 12 bases between them. The CDR3 sequence is CSASRVDENTIYF. The CDR3, as DNA: TGCAGTGCTAGCCGGGTTGATGAAAACACCATATATTTT.

The genes are TRBV7-8 and TRBJ2-5; D gene uncertain. Judging by the DNA end, TRBJ2-7 fits better; the J call may be wrong. The CDR3 is 13 amino acids. Germline V gene sequence: CDR1 SGHVS, CDR2 FQNEAQ. CDR3 protein: CASSLAMPYEQYF. DNA for the CDR3: TGTGCCAGCAGCTTAGCTATGCCCTACGAGCAGTACTTC.